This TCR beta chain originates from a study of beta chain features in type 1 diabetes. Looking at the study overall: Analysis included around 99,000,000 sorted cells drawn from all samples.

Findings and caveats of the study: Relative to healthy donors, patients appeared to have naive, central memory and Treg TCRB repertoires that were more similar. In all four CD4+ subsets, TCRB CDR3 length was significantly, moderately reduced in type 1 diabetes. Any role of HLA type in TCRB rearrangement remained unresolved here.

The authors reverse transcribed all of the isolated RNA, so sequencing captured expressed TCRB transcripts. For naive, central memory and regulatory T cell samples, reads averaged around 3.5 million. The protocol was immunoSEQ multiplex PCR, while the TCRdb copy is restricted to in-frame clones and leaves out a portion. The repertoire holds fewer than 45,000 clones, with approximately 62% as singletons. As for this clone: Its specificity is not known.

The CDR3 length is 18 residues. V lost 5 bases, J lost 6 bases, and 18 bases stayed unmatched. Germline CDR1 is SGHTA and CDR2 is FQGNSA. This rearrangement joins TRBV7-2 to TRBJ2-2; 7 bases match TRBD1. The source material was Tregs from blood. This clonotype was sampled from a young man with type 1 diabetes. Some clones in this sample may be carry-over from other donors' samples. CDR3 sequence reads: CASSPILGYRQGAGELFF. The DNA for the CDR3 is TGTGCCAGCAGCCCGATTTTGGGCTATAGACAGGGCGCCGGGGAGCTGTTTTTT.